This T cell receptor beta chain was recorded in a study of identical twins. Study results and limitations: Abundant cord blood beta clonotypes carried fewer insertions; memory repertoires showed none. The study found that models underestimated out-of-frame TCR alpha sharing in monozygotic twins.

TCRdb called the 5' RACE reads again in MiXCR, with one record for every CDR3 protein. The sample yields under 1 million distinct CDR3 sequences, about 12% seen once. To note about this clonotype: Its antigen is not known.

CDR1 LGHDT and CDR2 YNNKEL come from the germline V gene (reference sequence). V was trimmed by 4 bases and J by 0 bases, leaving 4 bases between them. This CDR3 comprises 13 residues. These sequences were also reported in another study, on yellow fever vaccine responses in identical twins.

The sequencing input was PBMCs. This chain connects TRBV3-1 to TRBJ1-3; D is unclear. This sequence was found in a woman younger than 30 in good health. CDR3 residues: CASSPLSGNTIYF. Written as DNA, the CDR3 is TGTGCCAGCAGCCCGCTCTCTGGAAACACCATATATTTT. Full variable domain (rest looked up from reference TRBV3-1 and TRBJ1-3): DTAVSQTPKYLVTQMGNDKSIKCEQNLGHDTMYWYKQDSKKFLKIMFSYNNKELIINETVPNRFSPKSPDKAHLNLHINSLELGDSAVYFCASSPLSGNTIYFGEGSWLTVV.